This T cell receptor beta chain came from a study of CXCR3-negative and CXCR3-positive naive CD8 T cells. Findings and limits, study-wide: Hydrophobicity was higher for TRB CDR3s found in CXCR3-positive naive cells than in CXCR3-negative naive cells. Naive CXCR3-negative cells resembled naive CXCR3-positive cells in TRBV-TRBJ usage; memory cells differed. Because surface CD5 did not distinguish the naive subsets, TCR strength was inferred from TRB CDR3 properties.

There are 15 residues in the CDR3. Germline assignment: CDR1 MNHNY and CDR2 SVGAGI (reference sequence). Naive CD8+ T lymphocytes were specified as CD45RO-CCR7+CD27+CD95-. UMI-labeled 5' RACE yielded the TRB cDNA libraries. Reprocessing the 5' RACE reads, TCRdb reports a single entry for every CDR3 protein and omits DNA. The ten top clones account for 0.85% to 1.4%, within a sample of about 98,000 distinct CDR3 sequences. Concerning this clonotype itself: The antigen is unknown.

The specimen sequenced was naive CXCR3+ CD8+ T cells from blood. Subset in this sample: CD45RO-CCR7+CD27+CD95- naive CD8+ T cells expressing CXCR3 (TNR3+). The clonotype comes from a human donor in good health. Some clones in this sample may be carry-over from other donors' samples. The chain couples TRBV6-6 to TRBJ2-1; TCRdb reports TRBD1, a call that lacks DNA to check it against. The CDR3 spells CASTYSIGGQVEQFF.